The 20 T cell receptor beta chains in this list originate from one sample, sequenced in a study of OX40 agonist ivuxolimab in advanced cancers. Some clones are missing from TCRdb's copy, which holds only in-frame ones; the method was immunoSEQ multiplex PCR. The sample shows about 20,000 clones, 80% to 90% of them seen only once. The starting material was CD4+ or CD8+ T cells sorted from blood, obtained in a trial of the OX40 agonist ivuxolimab. These receptors were taken from an adult with an advanced solid tumor such as melanoma, head and neck, liver or kidney cancer.

The V gene is TRBV5-1, the J gene TRBJ2-3; the match to TRBD2 covers 11 bases. V lost 5 bases, J lost 2 bases, and 4 bases stayed unmatched. CDR3 length: 15 residues. CDR1 is SGHRS, CDR2 YFSETQ, per germline. The CDR3 protein is CASRETSGDTDTQYF. As DNA, the CDR3 is TGCGCCAGCAGGGAGACTAGCGGGGACACAGATACGCAGTATTTT.

This chain connects TRBV10-3 to TRBJ2-5; no clear D gene. V lost 3 bases, J lost 1 base, and 6 bases lay in between. Germline V lookup: CDR1 ENHRY, CDR2 SYGVKD. The CDR3 runs to 13 residues. The CDR3 DNA sequence: TGTGCCATCAGTGAACATATCCAAGAGACCCAGTACTTC. Translated, it gives CAISEHIQETQYF.

The V and J genes are TRBV6-5 and TRBJ2-7; 14 bases map to TRBD2. This CDR3 has 15 residues. From germline, CDR1 is MNHEY and CDR2 SVGAGI. Trimming at V came to 6 bases and at J to 4 bases, leaving 5 bases not matched to a gene. DNA of the CDR3: TGTGCCAGCAGGGGGACTAGCGGGAGATTGTACGAGCAGTACTTC. It translates to CASRGTSGRLYEQYF.

This chain uses TRBV18 with TRBJ2-7; D perhaps matches TRBD1 (6 bases). The CDR3 is made up of 15 amino acids. Per germline, CDR1 KGHSH and CDR2 LQKENI. Trimming left V 0 bases short and J 0 bases short, with 9 bases between. DNA of the CDR3: TGTGCCAGCTCACCACCGGGCAGGGGCTCCTACGAGCAGTACTTC. It codes for CASSPPGRGSYEQYF.

This chain connects TRBV5-1 to TRBJ2-1; TRBD2 agrees at 11 bases. Germline V gene data show CDR1 as SGHRS and CDR2 as YFSETQ. The CDR3 runs to 15 residues. Trimming took 4 bases from V and 4 from J; bases not matched to a gene: 4. CDR3 residues: CASSPGTSGYNEQFF. The CDR3 nucleotides are TGCGCCAGCAGCCCCGGGACTAGCGGTTACAATGAGCAGTTCTTC.

V gene TRBV2 combines with J gene TRBJ2-3; D could derive from TRBD1 or TRBD2 (6 bases each). Germline loops: CDR1 SNHLY, CDR2 FYNNEI. Trimming took off 6 bases at V and 5 bases at J, with 9 bases between the two ends. CDR3 length: 12 amino acids. The CDR3 coding sequence is TGTGCCAGCAGCAGGGGAGGAGATACGCAGTATTTT. Translated, it gives CASSRGGDTQYF.

The rearrangement uses TRBV28 and TRBJ2-7, with a possible D match to TRBD2 (6 bases). Germline CDR1 MDHEN, CDR2 SYDVKM. The length of the CDR3 is 15 residues. V was trimmed by 8 bases and J by 4 bases, leaving 21 bases between them. CDR3 nucleotides: TGTGCCAGCCGGGGGAACTTAGCGGACCATTACGAGCAGTACTTC. It is translated as CASRGNLADHYEQYF.

The chain carries TRBV19 and TRBJ2-2; no clear D gene. Per the germline V gene, CDR1 is LNHDA and CDR2 is SQIVND (reference sequence). The ends were cut back, 3 bases at V and 5 bases at J, with 13 bases in the middle. There are 15 residues in the CDR3. CDR3 region: CASSIWSSGTGELFF. For the CDR3, the DNA is TGTGCCAGTAGTATTTGGTCTAGTGGTACCGGGGAGCTGTTTTTT.

The chain carries TRBV5-8 and TRBJ2-3; a possible D gene is TRBD2 (5 bases). The CDR3 consists of 13 residues. Germline-derived CDR1 and CDR2 are SGHTS and YDEGEE. Trimming pared 3 bases from V and 4 bases from J, leaving 9 bases between. CDR3 sequence reads: CASSWAGADTQYF. CDR3 nucleotide sequence: TGTGCCAGCAGCTGGGCGGGCGCAGATACGCAGTATTTT.

The chain employs TRBV2 and TRBJ2-3; no firm D call. Germline V CDR1 and CDR2: SNHLY, FYNNEI. There are 16 residues in the CDR3. Trimming took 7 bases from V and 3 from J, leaving 20 bases between them. The CDR3 DNA reads as TGTGCCAGCACCCGAAACCCAGAAAAAACTACAGATACGCAGTATTTT. The encoded protein is CASTRNPEKTTDTQYF.

V usage is TRBV11-2 and J usage is TRBJ2-3; 7 bases align to TRBD2. The CDR3 is 16 amino acids. The ends lost 3 bases at V and 4 bases at J; junction bases unmatched: 10. CDR1 and CDR2 from the germline V gene are SGHAT and FQNNGV. CDR3 DNA sequence: TGTGCCAGCAGCTTCGCCGGTGGACTAGGGGCAGATACGCAGTATTTT. It is translated as CASSFAGGLGADTQYF.

The chain has TRBV5-6 and TRBJ2-3; D uncertain. This CDR3 comprises 12 residues. Germline CDR1 SGHDT, CDR2 YYEEEE. V lost 3 bases, J lost 6 bases, and 8 bases lay in between. Written as DNA, the CDR3 is TGTGCCAGCAGCTCCGAGAGGGATACGCAGTATTTT. Amino acid sequence: CASSSERDTQYF. The whole variable domain, remainder taken from reference TRBV5-6 and TRBJ2-3, is DAGVTQSPTHLIKTRGQQVTLRCSPKSGHDTVSWYQQALGQGPQFIFQYYEEEERQRGNFPDRFSGHQFPNYSSELNVNALLLGDSALYLCASSSERDTQYFGPGTRLTVL.

V and J are TRBV19 and TRBJ2-7; D call uncertain. CDR3 size: 13 residues. Trimming cost V 5 bases and J 7 bases, with 15 bases left between them. From germline, CDR1 is LNHDA and CDR2 SQIVND (reference sequence). For the CDR3, the DNA is TGTGCCAGTAGTCCGACGGTCCTGGGAGAGCAGTACTTC. It encodes CASSPTVLGEQYF.

The chain is built from TRBV4-1 and TRBJ1-2; 8 positions agree with TRBD1. CDR1 is MGHRA, CDR2 YSYEKL, per germline. V dropped 6 bases and J dropped 3; count of bases not matched to a gene: 6. The CDR3 has 14 amino acids. The CDR3 DNA follows: TGCGCCAGCAGGACTCAGGGGGCGGACTATGGCTACACCTTC. It encodes CASRTQGADYGYTF.

The J gene is TRBJ1-2, the V gene TRBV10-3; possibly TRBD1 for D (5 bases). Trimming removed 2 bases from V and 4 bases from J, with 11 bases in between. CDR1 is ENHRY, CDR2 SYGVKD, per germline. The CDR3 has 14 amino acids. The CDR3 nucleotides are TGTGCCATCAGTGAGGAGGGGAAGGGCTATGGCTACACCTTC. Translation: CAISEEGKGYGYTF.

This chain connects TRBV5-6 to TRBJ2-2; D possibly matches TRBD1 or TRBD2 (5 bases each). CDR3 length: 14 residues. V lost 4 bases and J lost 3, with 10 bases in between. CDR1 and CDR2 (germline): SGHDT, YYEEEE. CDR3 protein: CASSGDGYTGELFF. DNA of the CDR3: TGTGCCAGCAGCGGGGACGGATACACCGGGGAGCTGTTTTTT.

This chain joins TRBV27 and TRBJ2-7; 15 bases fit TRBD2. V shed 5 bases and J 8 bases; nucleotides not matched to a gene: 13. This CDR3 spans 17 amino acids. Germline CDR1 MNHEY, CDR2 SMNVEV (reference sequence). The CDR3 spells CASSPPGLAGGRGQQYF. In DNA form, the CDR3 reads TGTGCCAGCAGTCCCCCTGGACTAGCGGGAGGGCGCGGGCAGCAGTACTTC.

J is TRBJ2-3 and V is TRBV11-2, with D possibly being TRBD2 (6 bases). The CDR3 runs to 11 residues. Germline V lookup: CDR1 SGHAT, CDR2 FQNNGV. V was trimmed by 1 base and J by 11 bases, leaving 7 bases between them. The CDR3 is CASSLGRGQYF. The CDR3 DNA reads as TGTGCCAGCAGCTTAGGGAGGGGGCAGTATTTT.

This chain joins TRBV6-1 and TRBJ2-7; D perhaps matches TRBD2 (6 bases). The CDR3 loop spans 15 amino acids. V lost 2 bases and J 2 bases, leaving 13 bases between the germline ends. Per germline, CDR1 MNHNS and CDR2 SASEGT. The CDR3 is CASSERGLLAYEQYF. CDR3 bases: TGTGCCAGCAGTGAACGGGGACTGCTGGCCTACGAGCAGTACTTC.

The chain couples TRBV27 to TRBJ2-7; D is unclear. Germline assignment: CDR1 MNHEY and CDR2 SMNVEV (reference sequence). The CDR3 extends over 13 amino acids. V was shortened by 2 bases and J by 4 bases, with 9 bases between the two germline ends. In DNA, the CDR3 is TGTGCCAGCAGTTTAGGGAAATCTTACGAGCAGTACTTC. This encodes CASSLGKSYEQYF.